This TCR beta chain emerged from a study of blood T cell repertoires in COVID-19. TCRdb's copy holds only in-frame clones and misses some; the assay was immunoSEQ multiplex PCR. This sample has tens of thousands of clones; approximately 80% occur once, and the top ten carry nearly 25%. The J segment lost 5 bases and the V segment lost 4 bases, leaving 6 bases of the junction unmatched. The germline V gene encodes CDR1 MNHEY and CDR2 SMNVEV (reference sequence). The CDR3 is 14 residues long. The chain joins TRBV27 to TRBJ2-3; TRBD2 aligns across 7 bases. Sequencing was carried out using peripheral blood. The TCR was taken from a human donor with acute or convalescent COVID-19. The donor label of this sample is uncertain. The chain's CDR3 is CASSWTRLGDTQYF. Written as DNA, the CDR3 is TGTGCCAGCAGTTGGACTAGGTTGGGAGATACGCAGTATTTT.